These 5 T cell receptor beta chains came from one sample sequenced in a study of blood T cells in healthy people across ages. Alongside a J-beta primer mix, a sample-barcoded 5' primer served in a second PCR lasting about 7 to 12 cycles. TCRdb itself ran the 5' RACE reads through MiXCR, one entry per CDR3 protein. The table includes about 1.7 million distinct CDR3 sequences, roughly 28% detected once. Sequences were obtained from blood. The receptors stem from a woman aged 25 to 39 in good health.

CDR3 DNA sequence: TGTGCCAGCAGCCCCAGGGGAGCCCTTCTCCAAGAGACCCAGTACTTC. This codes for CASSPRGALLQETQYF. The gene calls are TRBV7-9 and TRBJ2-5; D perhaps matches TRBD1 (6 bases). This CDR3 region has 16 residues. Germline CDR1 is SEHNR and CDR2 is FQNEAQ (reference sequence). V lost 5 bases and J lost 1, with 17 bases in between.

This chain links TRBV25-1 with TRBJ2-7, with D tentatively TRBD1 or TRBD2 (5 bases each). The germline gives CDR1 MGHDK, CDR2 SYGVNS. CDR3 length equals 14 residues. The V end was cut by 8 bases, the J end by 5 bases, with 19 bases between. The CDR3 DNA reads as TGTGCCAGCGGCCGCTTCCACTGGGGGAACGAGCAGTACTTC. This encodes CASGRFHWGNEQYF.

V usage is TRBV3-1 and J usage is TRBJ2-5; D not certain. V was pared by 3 bases and J by 5 bases, with 7 bases between. This CDR3 is 12 amino acids long. Germline-derived CDR1 and CDR2 are LGHDT and YNNKEL (reference sequence). The CDR3 DNA is TGTGCCAGCAGCCATTCGGGCGAGACCCAGTACTTC. This translates into CASSHSGETQYF.

Worth noting for this clonotype: This likely comes from a read error, as the CDR3 has no conserved phenylalanine or tryptophan at its end. CDR3 sequence reads: CASSRGQGDQPQHI. The CDR3 nucleotides are TGTGCCAGCAGCCGGGGTCAAGGGGATCAGCCCCAGCATATT. The chain couples TRBV3-1 to TRBJ1-5; weak D call: TRBD1 (5 bases). Looked up from germline, CDR1 is LGHDT and CDR2 is YNNKEL (reference sequence). The CDR3 sequence is 14 residues long. Trimming removed 4 bases from V and 5 bases from J, with 12 bases in between.

This clonotype occurred many times. J is TRBJ2-3 and V is TRBV10-3; D ambiguous. V lost 6 bases, J lost 5 bases, and 12 bases lay in between. CDR1 and CDR2 (germline): ENHRY, SYGVKD. The CDR3 totals 13 residues. As DNA, the CDR3 is TGTGCCATCAGGAACCAAAAAAGAGATACGCAGTATTTT. It specifies CAIRNQKRDTQYF.